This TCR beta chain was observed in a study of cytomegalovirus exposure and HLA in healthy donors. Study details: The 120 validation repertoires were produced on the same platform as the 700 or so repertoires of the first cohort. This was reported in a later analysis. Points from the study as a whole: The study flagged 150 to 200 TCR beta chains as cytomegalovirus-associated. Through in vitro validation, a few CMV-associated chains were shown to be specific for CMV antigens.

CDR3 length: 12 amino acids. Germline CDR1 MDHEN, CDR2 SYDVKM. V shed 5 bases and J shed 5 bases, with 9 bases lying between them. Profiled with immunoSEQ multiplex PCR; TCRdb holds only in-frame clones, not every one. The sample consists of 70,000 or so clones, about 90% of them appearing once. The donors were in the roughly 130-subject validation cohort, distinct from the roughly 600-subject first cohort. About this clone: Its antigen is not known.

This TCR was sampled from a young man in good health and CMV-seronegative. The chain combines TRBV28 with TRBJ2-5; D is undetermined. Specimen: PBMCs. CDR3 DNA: TGTGCCAGCAGTCTCTTTCTGGAGACCCAGTACTTC. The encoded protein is CASSLFLETQYF. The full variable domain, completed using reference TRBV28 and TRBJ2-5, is DVKVTQSSRYLVKRTGEKVFLECVQDMDHENMFWYRQDPGLGLRLIYFSYDVKMKEKGDIPEGYSVSREKKERFSLILESASTNQTSMYLCASSLFLETQYFGPGTRLLVL.